Here is one T cell receptor beta chain with its context. The antigen remains unidentified. Sequencing used immunoSEQ multiplex PCR; TCRdb keeps in-frame clones, though not all of them. Of about 97,000 clones in the sample, around 86% were seen once. CDR1 and CDR2 (germline): DFQATT, SNEGSKA (reference sequence). The ends were cut back, 3 bases at V and 5 bases at J, with 22 bases in the middle. The CDR3 totals 16 residues. This specimen comes from a study of T cell responses to AZD1222 COVID-19 vaccine. Study summary: Second-dose schedules of about 4 or about 12 weeks were combined. Findings of the study overall: Repertoire samples came only from after the peak T cell response. The donor group comprised mostly white British people and more females; the analysis possibly underestimated clonal diversity.

The sample in question was peripheral blood, obtained on day 0 of AZD1222 vaccination. The origin of this receptor is an adult in good health. The chain joins TRBV20-1 to TRBJ1-2; no reliable D call. The CDR3 DNA sequence: TGCAGTGCTAGTAGCCCGGGCAGCTCCACACTGTATGGCTACACCTTC. Translating it yields CSASSPGSSTLYGYTF.